Each of the 32 T cell receptor beta chains below was sequenced from the same sample in a study of early T cells in non-severe SARS-CoV-2 infection. TCRdb independently ran MiXCR on the 5' RACE reads; one entry per CDR3 protein. There are 45,000 to 60,000 distinct CDR3 sequences in the sample; approximately 8% occur only once, and approximately 4% lies in the top ten. Sequencing was performed on whole blood, taken at baseline. The receptors were gathered from an adult who was a healthcare worker with PCR-confirmed SARS-CoV-2 infection or an uninfected control (not recorded which).

The CDR3 DNA sequence: TGCAGTGGACGGTCAACAGCCACGCAGTATTTT. Encoded protein: CSGRSTATQYF. The chain couples TRBV29-1 to TRBJ2-3; D unclear. Germline V gene lookup returns CDR1 SQVTM and CDR2 ANQGSEA. There are 11 residues in the CDR3.

Ten or more counts support this clonotype. The chain employs TRBV20-1 and TRBJ2-1; 9 bases are a match to TRBD1. CDR1 and CDR2 (germline): DFQATT, SNEGSKA (reference sequence). The CDR3 totals 14 residues. Trimming cost V 2 bases and J 5 bases; bases outside gene matches: 4. In nucleotides, the CDR3 is TGCAGTGCTAGATCTGACAGGGGGGACAATGAGCAGTTCTTC. Amino acid sequence: CSARSDRGDNEQFF.

The count of this clonotype is one. V usage is TRBV6-5 and J usage is TRBJ2-7; 11 bases align to TRBD2. The CDR3 is 15 amino acids. Per germline, CDR1 MNHEY and CDR2 SVGAGI. V was clipped by 3 bases and J by 3 bases; unmatched bases: 4. The CDR3, as DNA: TGTGCCAGCAGTTATACTAGCGGGGGACTCTACGAGCAGTACTTC. Amino acids: CASSYTSGGLYEQYF.

This clonotype has ten or more counts. Written as DNA, the CDR3 is TGTGCTAGTGGTTTGGTAGTTTTTCTTGACTACAATGAGCAGTTCTTC. It is translated as CASGLVVFLDYNEQFF. This sequence joins TRBV12-5 and TRBJ2-1; no clear D. V was pared by 0 bases and J by 3 bases, with 12 bases between. There are 16 residues in the CDR3. The germline V gene encodes CDR1 LGHNT and CDR2 FRNRAP.

This clonotype was found many times. The V and J genes are TRBV5-5 and TRBJ2-3; TRBD1 aligns across 10 bases. Germline trimming cut 4 bases from V and 0 bases from J; bases unmatched to any gene: 5. The CDR3 runs 16 residues. Per germline, CDR1 SGHKS and CDR2 YYEKEE (reference sequence). CDR3 DNA: TGTGCCAGCAGCGGGGACAGGGGACTTAGCACAGATACGCAGTATTTT. Translating gives CASSGDRGLSTDTQYF. Supplemented by reference TRBV5-5 and TRBJ2-3, the full variable domain reads DAGVTQSPTHLIKTRGQQVTLRCSPISGHKSVSWYQQVLGQGPQFIFQYYEKEERGRGNFPDRFSARQFPNYSSELNVNALLLGDSALYLCASSGDRGLSTDTQYFGPGTRLTVL.

The V and J genes are TRBV12-3 or TRBV12-4 and TRBJ1-6, with D maybe TRBD1 (6 bases). The CDR3 is made up of 14 amino acids. V lost 3 bases and J 10 bases, leaving 13 bases between the germline ends. In DNA form, the CDR3 reads TGTGCCAGCAGTTTCGGGCAGGGGAACTCACCCCTCCACTTT. This codes for CASSFGQGNSPLHF.

In this sample, this clonotype turned up a few times. The chain combines TRBV12-3 or TRBV12-4 with TRBJ2-7; TRBD1 matches 9 bases. The J segment lost 3 bases and the V segment lost 5 bases, leaving 5 bases of the junction unmatched. The CDR3 length is 14 residues. The CDR3 bases are TGTGCCAGCAGTAGGGACAGGGTAATCTACGAGCAGTACTTC. Its protein product is CASSRDRVIYEQYF.

This clonotype was observed at least ten times. The J gene is TRBJ2-2, the V gene TRBV15, with D unresolved. This CDR3 contains 15 residues. Germline assignment: CDR1 LNHNV and CDR2 YYDKDF (reference sequence). V lost 5 bases and J 0 bases, leaving 10 bases between the germline ends. CDR3 in amino acids: CATSHRTANTGELFF. In nucleotides, the CDR3 is TGTGCCACCAGCCACCGGACGGCGAACACCGGGGAGCTGTTTTTT.

The V gene is TRBV12-3 or TRBV12-4, the J gene TRBJ2-1; 7 bases are a match to TRBD1. The CDR3 covers 15 residues. With 6 bases clipped from V and 1 base from J, the junction kept 6 bases outside the gene matches. CDR3 coding DNA: TGTGCCAGCAGCCCTCACAGGGGTTCCTACAATGAGCAGTTCTTC. This sequence encodes CASSPHRGSYNEQFF.

This clonotype was seen only a few times. The chain carries TRBV3-1 and TRBJ2-1; tentatively, D is TRBD2 (6 bases). Germline CDR1 is LGHDT and CDR2 is YNNKEL (reference sequence). Trimming removed 1 base from V and 0 bases from J, with 7 bases in between. This CDR3 is built from 15 residues. CDR3 sequence (DNA): TGTGCCAGCAGCCAAGGCGGGGTCTCCTACAATGAGCAGTTCTTC. Translating it yields CASSQGGVSYNEQFF.

The chain has TRBV5-1 and TRBJ2-1; 9 positions agree with TRBD2. The CDR3 is 16 amino acids. J lost 3 bases, V lost 0 bases, and 4 bases had no gene match. Germline assignment: CDR1 SGHRS and CDR2 YFSETQ. CDR3 protein: CASSLAASGNYNEQFF. DNA for the CDR3: TGCGCCAGCAGCTTGGCGGCTAGCGGGAACTACAATGAGCAGTTCTTC. Full variable domain (outside the CDR3, taken from reference TRBV5-1 and TRBJ2-1): KAGVTQTPRYLIKTRGQQVTLSCSPISGHRSVSWYQQTPGQGLQFLFEYFSETQRNKGNFPGRFSGRQFSNSRSEMNVSTLELGDSALYLCASSLAASGNYNEQFFGPGTRLTVL.

The gene calls are TRBV11-2 and TRBJ2-4; 12 bases agree with TRBD2. Germline V gene data show CDR1 as SGHAT and CDR2 as FQNNGV. The V and J ends lost 5 bases and 8 bases, in that order; junction bases with no gene match: 10. CDR3 size: 16 residues. The CDR3 coding sequence is TGTGCCAGCAGCCGAGGACTAGCGGGGCGAGGGGACATTCAGTACTTC. It translates to CASSRGLAGRGDIQYF.

The chain carries TRBV19 and TRBJ2-2, with a possible D match to TRBD2 (6 bases). Germline assignment: CDR1 LNHDA and CDR2 SQIVND (reference sequence). V dropped 5 bases and J dropped 2 bases, with 12 bases sitting between them. The CDR3 extends over 15 amino acids. This CDR3 reads CASSGLADNTGELFF. DNA for the CDR3: TGTGCCAGTAGTGGGTTAGCGGATAACACCGGGGAGCTGTTTTTT. Supplemented by reference TRBV19 and TRBJ2-2, the full variable domain reads DGGITQSPKYLFRKEGQNVTLSCEQNLNHDAMYWYRQDPGQGLRLIYYSQIVNDFQKGDIAEGYSVSREKKESFPLTVTSAQKNPTAFYLCASSGLADNTGELFFGEGSRLTVL.

This clonotype was recorded a few times. This CDR3 is CASSPDSSDTQYF. CDR3 sequence (DNA): TGTGCCAGCTCACCTGACAGTTCAGATACGCAGTATTTT. The J gene is TRBJ2-3, the V gene TRBV18, with D possibly being TRBD1 (5 bases). Trimming cost V 3 bases and J 4 bases, with 8 bases left between them. The CDR3 is 13 residues long. CDR1 and CDR2 from the germline V gene are KGHSH and LQKENI. Full variable domain (rest looked up from reference TRBV18 and TRBJ2-3): NAGVMQNPRHLVRRRGQEARLRCSPMKGHSHVYWYRQLPEEGLKFMVYLQKENIIDESGMPKERFSAEFPKEGPSILRIQQVVRGDSAAYFCASSPDSSDTQYFGPGTRLTVL.

This clonotype was picked up a small number of times. The rearrangement joins TRBV12-3 or TRBV12-4 to TRBJ2-6; unclear D gene. The CDR3 covers 15 residues. Deletions cut 3 bases from V and 0 bases from J, with 6 bases between. In nucleotides, the CDR3 is TGTGCCAGCAGTTTTGATAGCTCTGGGGCCAACGTCCTGACTTTC. It specifies CASSFDSSGANVLTF.

This clonotype was counted at least ten times. The chain joins TRBV29-1 to TRBJ1-2; D is unresolved. This CDR3 comprises 12 residues. The germline V gene encodes CDR1 SQVTM and CDR2 ANQGSEA. Trimming pared 1 base from V and 5 bases from J, leaving 8 bases between. CDR3: CSVEGEPYGYTF. Here the CDR3 DNA reads TGCAGCGTTGAAGGGGAACCATATGGCTACACCTTC.

This clonotype turned up a few times. This chain links TRBV6-2 or TRBV6-3 with TRBJ2-3; 8 bases match TRBD2. With 6 bases clipped from V and 1 base from J, the junction kept 6 bases outside the gene matches. Germline V gives CDR1 MNHEY, CDR2 SVGEGT. The length of the CDR3 is 15 residues. Here the CDR3 reads CASSSLSGGTDTQYF. Written as DNA, the CDR3 is TGTGCCAGCAGCTCGCTTAGCGGGGGCACAGATACGCAGTATTTT.

This clonotype was recorded at least ten times. V gene TRBV11-2 combines with J gene TRBJ2-1; TRBD2 matches 13 bases. V gave up 4 bases and J gave up 7 bases; unmatched junction bases: 7. The CDR3 contains 16 residues. Germline values: CDR1 SGHAT, CDR2 FQNNGV. The CDR3 DNA reads TGTGCCAGCAGCTCAGGGGGGACTAGCGGGAAAAATGAGCAGTTCTTC. It translates to CASSSGGTSGKNEQFF.

The chain recombines TRBV11-2 with TRBJ2-1, with 7 positions matching TRBD2. From germline, CDR1 is SGHAT and CDR2 FQNNGV. The CDR3 runs 16 residues. V trimming: 2 bases; J trimming: 9 bases; junction bases outside the gene matches: 13. The DNA for the CDR3 is TGTGCCAGCAGCTTATGGGCCCGGGGGAGGGATGGTGAGCAGTTCTTC. It specifies CASSLWARGRDGEQFF.

V and J are TRBV5-6 and TRBJ2-3; 8 nucleotides line up with TRBD1. This CDR3 spans 20 amino acids. J was trimmed by 4 bases and V by 4 bases; bases with no gene match: 23. CDR1 and CDR2 from the germline V gene are SGHDT and YYEEEE. This CDR3 is CASSPRPEDRVFLVADTQYF. The DNA for the CDR3 is TGTGCCAGCAGCCCCAGACCGGAGGACAGGGTTTTTTTAGTCGCAGATACGCAGTATTTT.

The J gene is TRBJ1-1, the V gene TRBV4-1, with D perhaps matching TRBD1 (6 bases). This CDR3 has 18 amino acids. Trimming removed 2 bases at V and 1 base at J, with 20 bases between. The germline V gene has CDR1 MGHRA and CDR2 YSYEKL. The CDR3 DNA reads as TGCGCCAGCAGCCAACCTCTCCCAGGCGACAGGCGGAACACTGAAGCTTTCTTT. This codes for CASSQPLPGDRRNTEAFF.

This clonotype has only a few counts. V gene TRBV3-1 combines with J gene TRBJ2-3; tentatively, D is TRBD1 (6 bases). Germline values: CDR1 LGHDT, CDR2 YNNKEL (reference sequence). The CDR3 length is 15 residues. Trimming stripped 2 bases from V and 0 bases from J, with 9 bases between. CDR3 bases: TGTGCCAGCAGCCAAACAGGGACCAGCACAGATACGCAGTATTTT. Amino acids: CASSQTGTSTDTQYF.

As to this clonotype: One junction end does not reproduce the germline sequence, and a read error may be involved. This chain connects TRBV10-3 to TRBJ1-1; weak D call: TRBD1 (6 bases). This CDR3 region has 13 residues. The germline CDR1 and CDR2 sequences are ENHRY and SYGVKD. CDR3 protein: CAIREGGNTEAFF. DNA of the CDR3: TGTGCCATCCGTGAAGGGGGGAACACTGAAGCTTTCTTT.

This clonotype has ten or more counts. The chain uses TRBV10-3 and TRBJ2-1; 12 bases align to TRBD2. The CDR3 is made up of 14 amino acids. The J segment lost 7 bases and the V segment lost 7 bases, leaving 5 bases of the junction unmatched. Per the germline V gene, CDR1 is ENHRY and CDR2 is SYGVKD. The CDR3 is CAINPGLAGNEQFF. CDR3 coding DNA: TGTGCCATCAATCCGGGACTAGCGGGTAATGAGCAGTTCTTC.

This clonotype showed up just a few times. The gene calls are TRBV2 and TRBJ2-5; the match to TRBD2 covers 13 bases. CDR1 and CDR2 (germline): SNHLY, FYNNEI. This CDR3 comprises 16 residues. J lost 5 bases, V lost 5 bases, and 8 bases had no gene match. DNA of the CDR3: TGTGCCAGCAGTATACTAGCGGGAGGGCTAGGTGAGACCCAGTACTTC. Translation: CASSILAGGLGETQYF.

This clonotype was found a few times. This rearrangement joins TRBV20-1 to TRBJ2-7; TRBD1 is a possible D gene (6 bases). The CDR3 runs 13 residues. The V gene lost 3 bases and the J gene lost 0 bases, with 9 bases spanning the gap. Germline-derived CDR1 and CDR2 are DFQATT and SNEGSKA (reference sequence). As DNA, the CDR3 is TGCAGTGCTAGGCCAGGGGACTCCTACGAGCAGTACTTC. Amino acids: CSARPGDSYEQYF.

This clonotype was seen only a few times. The V call is TRBV2, the J call TRBJ2-7; TRBD1 matches 8 bases. There are 14 residues in the CDR3. CDR1 SNHLY and CDR2 FYNNEI come from the germline V gene. V shed 6 bases and J 0 bases; nucleotides not matched to a gene: 4. The CDR3 DNA follows: TGTGCCAGCAGGGGGACAGGAGCCTCCTACGAGCAGTACTTC. Translated, it gives CASRGTGASYEQYF.

This clonotype turned up a few times. This chain joins TRBV11-2 and TRBJ1-2, with unresolved D. V was clipped by 2 bases and J by 4 bases, with 20 bases between them. Germline lookup yields CDR1 SGHAT and CDR2 FQNNGV. The CDR3 sequence is 17 residues long. The DNA of the CDR3 is TGTGCCAGCAGCTTATCGGGCCGCGAGGGTTGGGTCTATGGCTACACCTTC. Translating it yields CASSLSGREGWVYGYTF.

This clonotype was detected only a few times. The chain carries TRBV4-1 and TRBJ2-1; no definite D call. CDR3 length equals 15 residues. CDR1 and CDR2 from the germline V gene are MGHRA and YSYEKL. V lost 1 base and J lost 3, with 10 bases in between. Here the CDR3 DNA reads TGCGCCAGCAGCCAAGCCGGGCGGAACTACAATGAGCAGTTCTTC. Translating gives CASSQAGRNYNEQFF.

In this sample, this clonotype turned up many times. The chain's CDR3 is CATRRTGTGELGEQFF. DNA of the CDR3: TGTGCCACCAGGAGAACCGGGACAGGGGAGCTTGGGGAGCAGTTCTTC. The chain employs TRBV15 and TRBJ2-1; TRBD1 matches 10 bases. There are 16 residues in the CDR3. V lost 6 bases, J lost 10 bases, and 15 bases stayed unmatched. Germline V gene sequence: CDR1 LNHNV, CDR2 YYDKDF (reference sequence).

The chain links TRBV7-9 to TRBJ2-2, with D possibly being TRBD1 (6 bases). V lost 0 bases to trimming and J lost 1 base, with 9 bases between them. Germline CDR1 SEHNR, CDR2 FQNEAQ (reference sequence). This CDR3 has 16 amino acids. The CDR3 bases are TGTGCCAGCAGCTTAGCGGGGACAAGGAACACCGGGGAGCTGTTTTTT. It translates to CASSLAGTRNTGELFF.

This clonotype was seen ten or more times. The chain links TRBV4-2 to TRBJ2-1, with 12 nucleotides matching TRBD2. This CDR3 has 18 residues. Germline V gene sequence: CDR1 LGHNA, CDR2 YNFKEQ. Trimming at V came to 3 bases and at J to 5 bases, leaving 11 bases not matched to a gene. The CDR3 DNA reads as TGTGCCAGCAGCCACCGGCTAGCGGGGGGGCCGAGGGACAATGAGCAGTTCTTC. The encoded protein is CASSHRLAGGPRDNEQFF.